A selection of T cell receptor beta chains follows, all from one sample in a study of control samples from healthy donors and cancer patients. Method: immunoSEQ multiplex PCR; TCRdb's copy keeps in-frame clones and lacks some. Of tens of thousands of clones listed, approximately 85% are singletons. Specimen: blood. The receptors shown here come from a man aged 35 to 55 in good health. CDR3s leave out the opening cysteine and the closing phenylalanine or tryptophan.

V gene: TRBV6-5; CDR3 protein: ASNSNFYEQY
V gene: TRBV7-9; CDR3 protein: ASSRLDNSPLH
V gene: TRBV6-4; CDR3 protein: ASSPDLFEQY
V gene: TRBV29-1; CDR3 protein: SAPGQGGINTEAF
V gene: TRBV5-1; CDR3 protein: ASSSRPGQNSYEQY
V gene: TRBV12-5; CDR3 protein: ASGITRLAGRNEQF
V gene: TRBV11-2; CDR3 protein: ASSLRSTNEKLF
V gene: TRBV7-9; CDR3 protein: ASSPLLGRDYEQY
V gene: TRBV6-2/TRBV6-3; CDR3 protein: ASSGGQGGYGYT
V gene: TRBV7-8; CDR3 protein: ASSLARLHQETQY
V gene: TRBV5-1; CDR3 protein: ASSQSQGSNEKLF
V gene: TRBV29-1; CDR3 protein: SVLEGSYEQY
V gene: TRBV4-3; CDR3 protein: ASSQLQGGSTDTQY
V gene: TRBV5-1; CDR3 protein: ASSLDPLNYGYT
V gene: TRBV4-3; CDR3 protein: ASSQDAHGNSPLH
V gene: TRBV28; CDR3 protein: ASSLPEMNTGELF
V gene: TRBV7-2; CDR3 protein: ASSLVRESYEQY
V gene: TRBV6-2/TRBV6-3; CDR3 protein: ASSYPGPEAF
V gene: TRBV6-5; CDR3 protein: ASSYRGPLNSPLH
V gene: TRBV4-1; CDR3 protein: ASSQDKYVGGLRTEAF
V gene: TRBV10-3; CDR3 protein: AISLDRTSDEQY
V gene: TRBV27; CDR3 protein: ASSLSDGLNSPLH
V gene: TRBV6-2/TRBV6-3; CDR3 protein: ASSLIERLALLQETQY
V gene: TRBV5-6; CDR3 protein: ASTLGLAGRETQY
V gene: TRBV25-1; CDR3 protein: ASSDRVYTDTQY
V gene: TRBV6-2/TRBV6-3; CDR3 protein: ASSPTSTNNQPQH
V gene: TRBV19; CDR3 protein: ASTSGTGRRETQY
V gene: TRBV18; CDR3 protein: ASSPGTAANTEAF
V gene: TRBV7-6; CDR3 protein: ASSTDRGNRNEKLF
V gene: TRBV28; CDR3 protein: ASRPDRNQPQH
V gene: TRBV14; CDR3 protein: ASSQEGPWGYEQY
V gene: TRBV6-5; CDR3 protein: ASSYGAKNGYT
V gene: TRBV6-8; CDR3 protein: ASNPRAKWTGRNQPQH
V gene: TRBV7-8; CDR3 protein: ASSLRLAGDGRQY
V gene: TRBV5-4; CDR3 protein: ASSAGTGAATEAF
V gene: TRBV11-3; CDR3 protein: ASSAPGQGVETQY
V gene: TRBV19; CDR3 protein: ASSGQLLNEKLF
V gene: TRBV18; CDR3 protein: ASSPPAGGLFNEQF
V gene: TRBV28; CDR3 protein: ASSAGGRYGYT
V gene: TRBV12-2; CDR3 protein: ASRLSGDTPGTEAF
V gene: TRBV4-3; CDR3 protein: ASSQAGTGTAETQY
V gene: TRBV5-6; CDR3 protein: ASSLGGISVPTNEKLF
V gene: TRBV7-6; CDR3 protein: ASSLAPGQGTGYT
V gene: TRBV25-1; CDR3 protein: ASSPTGRGTEAF
V gene: TRBV7-2; CDR3 protein: ASSLIGEPNTGELF
V gene: TRBV11-2; CDR3 protein: ASSRTGNVNTGELF
V gene: TRBV5-6; CDR3 protein: ASSPRVDNSPLH
V gene: TRBV12-3/TRBV12-4; CDR3 protein: ASSLDRPEGQY
V gene: TRBV5-6; CDR3 protein: ASSGLAGGWSYNEQF
V gene: TRBV2; CDR3 protein: ASSRGNHGYT
V gene: TRBV28; CDR3 protein: ASSLPASNYGYT
V gene: TRBV19; CDR3 protein: ASLVSGRGGNQPQH
V gene: TRBV7-3; CDR3 protein: ASSLSPGSTDTQY